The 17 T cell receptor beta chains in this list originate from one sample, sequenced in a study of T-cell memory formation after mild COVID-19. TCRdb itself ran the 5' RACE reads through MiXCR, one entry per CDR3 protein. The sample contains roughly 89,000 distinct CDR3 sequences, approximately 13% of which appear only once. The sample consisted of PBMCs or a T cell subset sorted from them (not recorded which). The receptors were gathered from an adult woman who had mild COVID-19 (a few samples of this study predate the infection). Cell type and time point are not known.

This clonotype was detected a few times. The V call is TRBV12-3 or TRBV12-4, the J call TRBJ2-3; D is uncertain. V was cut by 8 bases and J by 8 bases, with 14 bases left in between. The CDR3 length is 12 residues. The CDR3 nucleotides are TGTGCCAGCCGTGGTGAAACTGGTACGCAGTATTTT. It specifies CASRGETGTQYF.

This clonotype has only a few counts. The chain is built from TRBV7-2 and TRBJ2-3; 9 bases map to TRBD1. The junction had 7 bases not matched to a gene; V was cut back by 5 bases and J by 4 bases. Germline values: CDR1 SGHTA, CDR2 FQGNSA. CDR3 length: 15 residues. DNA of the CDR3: TGTGCCAGCAGCCGCTGGACAGGGGTGTCAGATACGCAGTATTTT. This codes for CASSRWTGVSDTQYF.

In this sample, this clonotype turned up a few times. Written as DNA, the CDR3 is TGCGCCAGCAGCTTGGCCACAGACGCCCCCGGCGAGCAGTACTTC. This encodes CASSLATDAPGEQYF. This chain uses TRBV5-1 with TRBJ2-7; D is unclear. The CDR3 contains 15 residues. Germline values: CDR1 SGHRS, CDR2 YFSETQ. The V and J ends lost 0 bases and 6 bases respectively, with 16 bases between them.

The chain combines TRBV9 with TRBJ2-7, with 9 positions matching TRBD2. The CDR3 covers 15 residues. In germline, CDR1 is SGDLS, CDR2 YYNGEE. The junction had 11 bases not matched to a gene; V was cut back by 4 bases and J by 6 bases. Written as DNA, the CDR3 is TGTGCCAGCAGCCCCGAGGTAGCGGGAGCGGGCGAGCAGTACTTC. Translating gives CASSPEVAGAGEQYF.

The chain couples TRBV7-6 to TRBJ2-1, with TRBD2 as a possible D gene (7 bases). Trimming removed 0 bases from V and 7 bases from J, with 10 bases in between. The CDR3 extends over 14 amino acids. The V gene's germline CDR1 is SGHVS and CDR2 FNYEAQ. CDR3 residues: CASSLAGGGNEQFF. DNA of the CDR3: TGTGCCAGCAGCTTAGCGGGAGGGGGGAATGAGCAGTTCTTC.

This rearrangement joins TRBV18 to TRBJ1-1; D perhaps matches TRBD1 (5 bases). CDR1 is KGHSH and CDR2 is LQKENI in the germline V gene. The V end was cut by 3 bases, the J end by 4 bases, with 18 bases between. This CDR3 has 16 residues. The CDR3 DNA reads TGTGCCAGCTCACCCCCCCCTGGGGGGGGGGGCACTGAAGCTTTCTTT. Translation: CASSPPPGGGGTEAFF. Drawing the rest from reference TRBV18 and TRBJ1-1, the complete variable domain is NAGVMQNPRHLVRRRGQEARLRCSPMKGHSHVYWYRQLPEEGLKFMVYLQKENIIDESGMPKERFSAEFPKEGPSILRIQQVVRGDSAAYFCASSPPPGGGGTEAFFGQGTRLTVV.

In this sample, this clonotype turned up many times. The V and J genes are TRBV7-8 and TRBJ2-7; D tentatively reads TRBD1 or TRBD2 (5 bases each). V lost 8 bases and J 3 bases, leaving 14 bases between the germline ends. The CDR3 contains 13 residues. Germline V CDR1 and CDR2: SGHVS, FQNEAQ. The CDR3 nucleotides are TGTGCCAGCCAATTCGGGACGGACTACGAGCAGTACTTC. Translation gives CASQFGTDYEQYF.

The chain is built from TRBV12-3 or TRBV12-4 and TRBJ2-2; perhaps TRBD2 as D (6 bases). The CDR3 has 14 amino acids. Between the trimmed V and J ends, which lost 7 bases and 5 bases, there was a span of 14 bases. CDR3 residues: CASTVPEGTGELFF. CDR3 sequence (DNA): TGTGCCAGCACCGTGCCGGAGGGAACCGGGGAGCTGTTTTTT.

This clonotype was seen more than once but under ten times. CDR3 loop: CASSLSAGGWYGYTF. For the CDR3, the DNA is TGTGCCAGCAGTTTATCAGCAGGGGGATGGTATGGCTACACCTTC. The chain has TRBV27 and TRBJ1-2; the match to TRBD1 covers 7 bases. The germline V gene has CDR1 MNHEY and CDR2 SMNVEV (reference sequence). The CDR3 sequence is 15 residues long. With 0 bases clipped from V and 5 bases from J, the junction kept 6 bases outside the gene matches.

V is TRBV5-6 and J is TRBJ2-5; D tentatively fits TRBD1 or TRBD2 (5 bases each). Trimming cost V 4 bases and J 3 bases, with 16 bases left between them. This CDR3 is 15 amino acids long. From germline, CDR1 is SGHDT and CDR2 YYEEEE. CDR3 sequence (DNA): TGTGCCAGCAGCCTTGGGACCCGGTGGGAAGAGACCCAGTACTTC. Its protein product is CASSLGTRWEETQYF.

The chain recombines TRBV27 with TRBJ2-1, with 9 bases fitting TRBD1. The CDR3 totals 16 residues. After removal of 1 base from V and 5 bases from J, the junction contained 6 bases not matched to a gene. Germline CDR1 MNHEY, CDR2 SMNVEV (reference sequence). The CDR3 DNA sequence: TGTGCCAGCAGTTTATTGACAGGGGGAAAGAACAATGAGCAGTTCTTC. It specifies CASSLLTGGKNNEQFF.

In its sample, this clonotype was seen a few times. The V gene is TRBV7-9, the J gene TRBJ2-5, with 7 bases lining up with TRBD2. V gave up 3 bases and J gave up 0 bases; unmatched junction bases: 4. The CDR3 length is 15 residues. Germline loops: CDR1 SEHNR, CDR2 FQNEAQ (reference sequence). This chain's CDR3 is CASSFSGSYQETQYF. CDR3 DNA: TGTGCCAGCAGCTTTAGCGGGTCCTACCAAGAGACCCAGTACTTC.

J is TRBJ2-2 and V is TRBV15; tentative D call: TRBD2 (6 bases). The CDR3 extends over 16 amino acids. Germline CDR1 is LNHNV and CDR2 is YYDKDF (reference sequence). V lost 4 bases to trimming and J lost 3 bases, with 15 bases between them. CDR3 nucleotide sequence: TGTGCCACCAGCAATTGGGAGGCGGTGGACACCGGGGAGCTGTTTTTT. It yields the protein CATSNWEAVDTGELFF.

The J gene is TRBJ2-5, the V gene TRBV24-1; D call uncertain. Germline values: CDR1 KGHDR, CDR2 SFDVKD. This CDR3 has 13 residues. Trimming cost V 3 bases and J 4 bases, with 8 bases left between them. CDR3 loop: CATSDTLTETQYF. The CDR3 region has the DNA TGTGCCACCAGTGATACCCTAACAGAGACCCAGTACTTC.

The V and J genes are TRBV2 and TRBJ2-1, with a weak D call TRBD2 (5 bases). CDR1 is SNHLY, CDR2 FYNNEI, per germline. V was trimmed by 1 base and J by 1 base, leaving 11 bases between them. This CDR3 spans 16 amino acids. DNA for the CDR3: TGTGCCAGCAGTGAAGAAGAGGGAAGGTCCTACAATGAGCAGTTCTTC. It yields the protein CASSEEEGRSYNEQFF.

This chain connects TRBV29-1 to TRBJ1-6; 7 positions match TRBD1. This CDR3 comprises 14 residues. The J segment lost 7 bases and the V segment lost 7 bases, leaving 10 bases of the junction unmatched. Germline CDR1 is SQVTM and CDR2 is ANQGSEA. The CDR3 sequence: CSARTGVENSPLHF. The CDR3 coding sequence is TGCAGCGCCAGGACAGGTGTGGAAAATTCACCCCTCCACTTT.

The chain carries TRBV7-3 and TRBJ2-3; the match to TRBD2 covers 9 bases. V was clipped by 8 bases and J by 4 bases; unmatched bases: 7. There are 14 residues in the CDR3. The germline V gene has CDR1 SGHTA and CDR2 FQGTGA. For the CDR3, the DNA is TGTGCCAGCCGGGCCAGCGGGGGGCCAGATACGCAGTATTTT. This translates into CASRASGGPDTQYF.